These 13 T cell receptor beta chains were sequenced from one sample in a study of identical twins' blood T cells. TCRdb re-called the 5' RACE reads through MiXCR, storing one row per CDR3 protein. The table has 300,000 to 450,000 distinct CDR3 sequences, under 30% seen once. Sequencing input: PBMCs. The receptors derive from a woman aged 18 to 55 in good health.

The chain employs TRBV6-5 and TRBJ1-2, with a tentative D call TRBD1 (5 bases). V lost 5 bases to trimming and J lost 0 bases, with 13 bases between them. The CDR3 is 15 residues long. Germline V gene lookup returns CDR1 MNHEY and CDR2 SVGAGI. The CDR3 protein is CASSDRQPTNYGYTF. In DNA form, the CDR3 reads TGTGCCAGCAGTGACAGACAGCCGACTAACTATGGCTACACCTTC.

The sample holds one count of this clonotype. The DNA for the CDR3 is TGTGCCAGTAGGGGGGACAGGATAAAGCCCCAGCATTTT. Its translation is CASRGDRIKPQHF. The V and J genes are TRBV19 and TRBJ1-5; TRBD1 agrees at 8 bases. V gave up 6 bases and J gave up 8 bases; unmatched junction bases: 6. CDR3 length: 13 amino acids. Germline lookup yields CDR1 LNHDA and CDR2 SQIVND (reference sequence).

This clonotype was observed a single time. V is TRBV18 and J is TRBJ1-4, with no clear D. Trimming left V 2 bases short and J 0 bases short, with 4 bases between. Germline V CDR1 and CDR2: KGHSH, LQKENI. This CDR3 contains 14 residues. The CDR3, as DNA: TGTGCCAGCTCACCAGATACAACTAATGAAAAACTGTTTTTT. This codes for CASSPDTTNEKLFF.

The chain combines TRBV20-1 with TRBJ1-5, with 10 bases that match TRBD1. Germline V CDR1 and CDR2: DFQATT, SNEGSKA (reference sequence). Trimming at V came to 5 bases and at J to 2 bases, leaving 15 bases not matched to a gene. The CDR3 spans 18 residues. Here the CDR3 DNA reads TGCAGTGCTCTGGCCTGGGACAGGGGAAGTGTGGGCAATCAGCCCCAGCATTTT. Translated: CSALAWDRGSVGNQPQHF.

Regarding this clonotype: With a much larger clone just one base away, this may be a read error. This chain joins TRBV29-1 and TRBJ1-1; D gene ambiguous. The CDR3 covers 14 residues. Germline loops: CDR1 SQVTM, CDR2 ANQGSEA. CDR3 nucleotide sequence: TGCAACTCCCACAACGGCGTCCTGAACACTGAAGCTTTCTTT. It translates to CNSHNGVLNTEAFF.

This clonotype was counted once. The chain has TRBV6-6 and TRBJ2-7; 9 nucleotides agree with TRBD2. V was pared by 9 bases and J by 2 bases, with 11 bases of the junction left unmatched. Germline V lookup: CDR1 MNHNY, CDR2 SVGAGI (reference sequence). CDR3 length: 15 residues. The DNA of the CDR3 is TGTGCCAGTTCAGATAGCGGGGGCCCAGCCTACGAGCAGTACTTC. It codes for CASSDSGGPAYEQYF.

Details on this clonotype: One end of the junction varies from germline; a read error may be responsible. The gene calls are TRBV6-5 and TRBJ1-4; D is perhaps TRBD1 (5 bases). This CDR3 region has 11 residues. Per germline, CDR1 MNHEY and CDR2 SVGAGI. This CDR3 reads CASRGGEKPFF. In nucleotides, the CDR3 is TGTGCCAGCAGAGGAGGGGAAAAACCGTTTTTT.

This clonotype was counted only a few times. The CDR3 DNA follows: TGCAGCGTTGAAGGGGGGGTACAGGGGGCGACAGCTTTCTTT. Protein: CSVEGGVQGATAFF. The chain joins TRBV29-1 to TRBJ1-1; 9 bases fit TRBD1. Losses at the gene ends were 1 base for V and 10 bases for J; bases not matched to a gene: 10. CDR1 is SQVTM, CDR2 ANQGSEA, per germline. This CDR3 has 14 amino acids.

The J gene is TRBJ2-5, the V gene TRBV29-1, with D perhaps being TRBD1 or TRBD2 (5 bases each). The CDR3 sequence is 11 residues long. V lost 7 bases and J lost 2, with 8 bases in between. In germline, CDR1 is SQVTM, CDR2 ANQGSEA. CDR3 DNA: TGCAGCGCGGGGCCTCAAGAGACCCAGTACTTC. Translation: CSAGPQETQYF.

As to this clonotype: A much larger clone lies one base from this, so it may be a read error. The chain carries TRBV20-1 and TRBJ2-3, with D unresolved. This CDR3 region has 13 residues. The germline CDR1 and CDR2 sequences are DFQATT and SNEGSKA (reference sequence). Trimming left V 5 bases short and J 4 bases short, with 13 bases between. The CDR3 DNA reads TGCAGTGCTGAGGACGGCCCAGCAGATACGCAGTATTTT. This translates into CSAEDGPADTQYF.

The chain joins TRBV20-1 to TRBJ1-1; no clear D. Trimming took off 3 bases at V and 1 base at J, with 15 bases between the two ends. This CDR3 has 15 amino acids. In germline, CDR1 is DFQATT, CDR2 SNEGSKA (reference sequence). The CDR3 DNA sequence: TGCAGTGCTAGTCCCCCGGGCCGGACGAACACTGAAGCTTTCTTT. Amino acids: CSASPPGRTNTEAFF.

This clonotype was counted ten times or more. The V call is TRBV9, the J call TRBJ1-3; TRBD1 matches 9 bases. The CDR3 consists of 19 residues. Germline V gene data show CDR1 as SGDLS and CDR2 as YYNGEE. V dropped 3 bases and J dropped 8; count of bases not matched to a gene: 21. CDR3: CASSAEGTLGQGNWHTIYF. CDR3 in DNA: TGTGCCAGCAGCGCCGAGGGGACCTTGGGACAGGGTAATTGGCACACCATATATTTT.

A few counts support this clonotype. V gene TRBV20-1 combines with J gene TRBJ2-7; D is ambiguous. Germline CDR1 and CDR2: DFQATT and SNEGSKA (reference sequence). Trimming cost V 0 bases and J 0 bases, with 9 bases left between them. The CDR3 runs 14 residues. The CDR3 nucleotides read TGCAGTGCTAGAGATGGATCTAGCTCCTACGAGCAGTACTTC. Amino acid sequence: CSARDGSSSYEQYF.